The rows below give T cell receptor beta chains drawn from one sample of a study of response to subunit inactivated influenza vaccine. One entry per CDR3 protein, called by TCRdb with MiXCR from the RT-PCR reads. The data show 500,000 to 600,000 distinct CDR3 sequences, 12% seen once. This specimen was PBMCs from blood, taken on the day of vaccination. The receptors here all came from a man aged 45-60 years who received an inactivated influenza vaccine. The CDR3 runs from the conserved cysteine through the conserved F or W. D genes are given only for firm matches. Clone size is stated in some rows and not others, as once, few, many or a class when expanded.

few,TRBD2,TRBV4-2,TRBJ2-1,TGTGCCAGCAGCCAAGGATGGGTTGGGACTAGCGGGGGGAGCTCCTACAATGAGCAGTTCTTC,CASSQGWVGTSGGSSYNEQFF
many,TRBD2,TRBV9,TRBJ2-1,TGTGCCAGCAGCCTAACCGGGGGACTAGCGGGAGTTAAAATGAGCTCCTACAATGAGCAGTTCTTC,CASSLTGGLAGVKMSSYNEQFF
few,.,TRBV9,TRBJ1-1,TGTGCCAGCAGCGTAGGGGCCGCAAACACTGAAGCTTTCTTT,CASSVGAANTEAFF
.,.,TRBV11-2,TRBJ2-7,TGTGCCAGCAGCTTAGAAGTCCCTACCGGTCTACTAAACTTC,CASSLEVPTGLLNF
few,TRBD2,TRBV7-9,TRBJ2-3,TGTGCCAGCAGCCCTGGACCTAGCGGGTTCGGGACAGATACGCAGTATTTT,CASSPGPSGFGTDTQYF
few,TRBD1,TRBV24-1,TRBJ2-1,TGTGCCACTGCCATTGGACAGGGGGCCCACAATGAGCAGTTCTTC,CATAIGQGAHNEQFF
few,TRBD1,TRBV24-1,TRBJ2-1,TGTGCCACCAGTGACCTGACAGGGGGCGACCAGCATGAGCAGTTCTTC,CATSDLTGGDQHEQFF
few,TRBD1,TRBV7-2,TRBJ2-4,TGTGCCAGCAGAGATTTACAGGGGGCCAAAAACATTCAGTACTTC,CASRDLQGAKNIQYF
.,.,TRBV7-2,TRBJ1-5,TGTGCCAGCAGCTTAGCCAGTTATAGCAATCAGCCCCAGCATTTT,CASSLASYSNQPQHF
few,.,TRBV6-1,TRBJ2-3,TGTGCCAGCAGGAATGGACAGTTCACAGATACGCAGTATTTT,CASRNGQFTDTQYF
.,.,TRBV15,TRBJ2-5,TGTGCCACCAGCAGAGCAGGGTCGTCAGAGACCCAGTACTTC,CATSRAGSSETQYF
few,.,TRBV24-1,TRBJ2-1,TGTGCCACCAGTGATGCGGACGGACGGGTCTGGGGTGAGCAGTTCTTC,CATSDADGRVWGEQFF
few,.,TRBV3-1,TRBJ2-1,TGTGCCAGCAGCCAAGATAGCACGGTCTCCTACAATGAGCAGTTCTTC,CASSQDSTVSYNEQFF
few,TRBD1,TRBV4-2,TRBJ1-1,TGTGCCAGCAGTCGGACAGGGTGGAACACTGAAGCTTTCTTT,CASSRTGWNTEAFF
few,TRBD2,TRBV20-1,TRBJ2-5,TGCAGTGCTACATCCTCCTCGGGGAGCGGGGCGTGGGAGACCCAGTACTTC,CSATSSSGSGAWETQYF
many,.,TRBV7-9,TRBJ2-3,TGTGCCAGCAGCCCGAACTCCGAAAGCACAGATACGCAGTATTTT,CASSPNSESTDTQYF
many,TRBD2,TRBV20-1,TRBJ2-1,TGCAGTGCTGGTAGCGGGACCCCCCCCAATGAGCAGTTCTTC,CSAGSGTPPNEQFF
many,TRBD1,TRBV11-2,TRBJ1-2,TGTGCCAGCAACCAGGGACAGCTCTATGGCTACACCTTC,CASNQGQLYGYTF
.,.,TRBV11-2,TRBJ2-1,TGTGCCAGCAGCTTGAGTATTGGGGCTAGCTTGGGAGAGACAACCTACAATGAGCAGTTCTTC,CASSLSIGASLGETTYNEQFF
few,TRBD2,TRBV5-1,TRBJ2-1,TGCGCCAGCAGCTTGGCTCCTAGCGGGGGATATGAGCAGTTCTTC,CASSLAPSGGYEQFF
.,TRBD1,TRBV11-2,TRBJ2-3,TGTGCCAGCAGCTTACTCTCGGACAGGGCTGATACGCAGTATTTT,CASSLLSDRADTQYF
.,TRBD1,TRBV29-1,TRBJ1-5,TGCAGCGTGGGGACAGGGATCAATCAGCCCCAGCATTTT,CSVGTGINQPQHF
many,.,TRBV12-3/TRBV12-4,TRBJ2-7,TGTGCCAGCAGTACATCCGGGACACAGAACAATTACGAGCAGTACTTC,CASSTSGTQNNYEQYF
.,.,TRBV15,TRBJ2-3,TGTGCCACCAGCAGAGGCAGGGGTGCCATAGATACGCAGTATTTT,CATSRGRGAIDTQYF
few,TRBD1,TRBV7-9,TRBJ1-1,TGTGCCAGCAGCTCAAAGGGGGCCTTTGAAGCTTTCTTT,CASSSKGAFEAFF
.,.,TRBV18,TRBJ2-5,TGTGCCAGCTCACCTCCGCGGGGCAAGCAACAAGAGACCCAGTACTTC,CASSPPRGKQQETQYF
many,.,TRBV12-3/TRBV12-4,TRBJ2-5,TGTGCCAGCACCGAGGGCATGGGAGAGACCCAGTACTTC,CASTEGMGETQYF
.,.,TRBV18,TRBJ2-7,TGTGCCAGCTCACCGAGATCCGGGACCCTTGGACGAGGCGAGCAGTACTTC,CASSPRSGTLGRGEQYF
.,TRBD2,TRBV10-3,TRBJ2-5,TGTGCCATCAGGGGGGGGAAGCAAGAGACCCAGTACTTC,CAIRGGKQETQYF
.,.,TRBV20-1,TRBJ2-5,TGCAGTGCTGGAAGGACTGTGGAGACCCAGTACTTC,CSAGRTVETQYF
.,TRBD1,TRBV27,TRBJ2-7,TGTGCCAGCAGTTTATATGAACAGGGGAGCGAGCAGTACTTC,CASSLYEQGSEQYF
few,TRBD2,TRBV7-2,TRBJ2-3,TGTGCCAGCAGCCGACTAGCGGGAGGCTGGGATACGCAGTATTTT,CASSRLAGGWDTQYF
.,TRBD2,TRBV7-2,TRBJ2-7,TGTGCCAGCAGCGAAGGGACTAGCGGGGTCGAGCAGTACTTC,CASSEGTSGVEQYF
.,TRBD2,TRBV20-1,TRBJ2-1,TGCAGTGCCCAGGACACTAGCGGGATGAATGAGCAGTTCTTC,CSAQDTSGMNEQFF
few,.,TRBV2,TRBJ2-7,TGTGCCAGCAGTGAAAAGGGGCCCTCCTACGAGCAGTACTTC,CASSEKGPSYEQYF
few,.,TRBV5-5,TRBJ1-6,TGTGCCAGCAGCCGCTCCCCGAGCTCCTATAATTCACCCCTCCACTTT,CASSRSPSSYNSPLHF
.,TRBD2,TRBV20-1,TRBJ2-7,TGCTGTGCTAGAGGAGGAGGTGGGCTAGCGGGGGAGTCCGAGCAGTACTTC,CCARGGGGLAGESEQYF
.,.,TRBV5-1,TRBJ2-6,TGCGCCAGCAGCTTGGCGCGGGACTCTGGGGCCAACGTCCTGACTTTC,CASSLARDSGANVLTF
.,.,TRBV7-2,TRBJ2-3,TGTGCCAGCAGCTTATCGGGGGCTCCAGATACGCAGTATTTT,CASSLSGAPDTQYF
.,.,TRBV28,TRBJ2-3,TGTGCCGCATCCGGGGACCTACTGGATACGCAGTATTTT,CAASGDLLDTQYF
many,TRBD1,TRBV4-1,TRBJ1-4,TGCGCCAGCAGCCAAGTCGGGACAGGTGGCGAAAAACTGTTTTTT,CASSQVGTGGEKLFF
many,.,TRBV5-1,TRBJ2-1,TGCGCCAGCAGCTTGGATTTGCTAAACTACAATGAGCAGTTCTTC,CASSLDLLNYNEQFF
.,TRBD1,TRBV6-2/TRBV6-3,TRBJ2-1,TGTGCCAGCAGGAAGACAGGGGTACTGGGGCAGTTCTTC,CASRKTGVLGQFF
few,TRBD1,TRBV6-2/TRBV6-3,TRBJ2-7,TGTGCCAGCAGACGCGGGACAGGGGCCTACGAGCAGTACTTC,CASRRGTGAYEQYF
many,.,TRBV3-1,TRBJ2-1,TGTGCCAGCAGCCAAGACGGATGGAATGAGCAGTTCTTC,CASSQDGWNEQFF
few,.,TRBV28,TRBJ1-2,TGTGCCACCACGCCACTTGGGTTTAAGGGGATCTACACCTTC,CATTPLGFKGIYTF
.,TRBD2,TRBV7-9,TRBJ2-1,TGTGCCAGCAGCGTAAGACTAGCGGGGGAATATAATGAGCAGTTCTTC,CASSVRLAGEYNEQFF
.,.,TRBV10-3,TRBJ2-2,TGTGCCAGCTGGGACTTCAAGGGACTGAACACCGGGGAGCTGTTTTTT,CASWDFKGLNTGELFF
many,.,TRBV4-2,TRBJ2-7,TGTGCCAGCAGCCAAGATTGGGGCCAGGGGAGTTACGAGCAGTACTTC,CASSQDWGQGSYEQYF
.,.,TRBV27,TRBJ2-1,TGTGCCAGCATGCCCTACGCGGGGCAGGAGCAGTTCTTC,CASMPYAGQEQFF
few,TRBD2,TRBV6-2/TRBV6-3,TRBJ2-5,TGTGCCAGCAGTTACACAGCGGGAGGAGAGACCCAGTACTTC,CASSYTAGGETQYF
few,TRBD2,TRBV6-1,TRBJ2-3,TGTGCCAGCAGTGAGCGAGCGGGGCCAGATACGCAGTATTTT,CASSERAGPDTQYF
few,.,TRBV12-3/TRBV12-4,TRBJ1-5,TGTGCCAGCAGTTTAACAGATATTCGCAATCAGCCCCAGCATTTT,CASSLTDIRNQPQHF